The rows below give T cell receptor beta chains drawn from one sample of a study of T cell repertoires in cytomegalovirus infection. Their target antigens are unknown. Each CDR3 protein gets one entry after TCRdb re-called the reads with MiXCR. This sample yields about a million distinct CDR3 sequences, of which roughly 30% are seen a single time; 13% belongs to the top ten. This material consisted of cultured CD8+ T cells from PBMCs, taken from culture after CMV antigen stimulation. Receptors originate from a human donor in good health (CMV status not recorded). Some clones in this sample may be carry-over from other donors' samples. CDR3s include the opening cysteine and the closing phenylalanine or tryptophan. D genes are given only for firm matches. Only some rows state a clone size, as once, few, many or a class for expanded clones.

J gene,D gene,V gene,clone size,CDR3 length,CDR3 protein,CDR3 DNA
TRBJ1-2,.,TRBV7-2,.,18,CASSLAPEWRDWAYGYTF,TGTGCCAGCAGCTTAGCCCCTGAATGGCGGGACTGGGCCTATGGCTACACCTTC
TRBJ2-5,.,TRBV7-6,once,10,CASSPPAGWF,TGTGCCAGCAGCCCACCCGCCGGGTGGTTC
TRBJ1-1,.,TRBV12-3/TRBV12-4,.,13,CASSWGIITEAFF,TGTGCCAGCAGTTGGGGCATAATCACTGAAGCTTTCTTT
TRBJ2-4,TRBD2,TRBV7-2,many,23,CASSLETSGRFRQKTLAKNIQYF,TGTGCCAGCAGCTTAGAGACTAGCGGTAGATTTAGGCAGAAAACCTTAGCCAAAAACATTCAGTACTTC
TRBJ2-5,.,TRBV6-2/TRBV6-3,.,15,CASSYPRGYQETQYF,TGTGCCAGCAGTTACCCGAGGGGGTACCAAGAGACCCAGTACTTC
TRBJ2-3,TRBD1,TRBV7-8,.,13,CACGQGSTDTQYF,TGTGCCTGCGGACAGGGAAGCACAGATACGCAGTATTTT
TRBJ2-3,TRBD2,TRBV11-2,few,16,CASSNERRGTTDTQYF,TGTGCCAGCAGCAACGAACGGCGGGGGACCACAGATACGCAGTATTTT
TRBJ1-4,.,TRBV12-3/TRBV12-4,.,11,CASSFNEKQFF,TGTGCCAGCAGTTTTAATGAAAAACAGTTTTTT
TRBJ2-7,.,TRBV10-3,.,13,CAITTLPFYEQYF,TGTGCCATCACCACTCTTCCTTTCTACGAGCAGTACTTC
TRBJ1-1,TRBD1,TRBV12-3/TRBV12-4,few,16,CASRSDRDLMNTEAFF,TGTGCCAGCAGATCTGACAGGGACCTAATGAACACTGAAGCTTTCTTT
TRBJ2-3,.,TRBV20-1,.,18,CSARDETGGNPSTDTQYF,TGCAGTGCTAGAGATGAGACGGGGGGCAATCCTAGCACAGATACGCAGTATTTT
TRBJ1-4,TRBD1,TRBV12-3/TRBV12-4,.,15,CASRGTGATNEKLFF,TGTGCCAGCAGAGGGACAGGGGCAACTAATGAAAAACTGTTTTTT
TRBJ2-2,.,TRBV7-8,.,14,CASLPGPGTGELFF,TGTGCCAGCCTCCCCGGTCCAGGGACCGGGGAGCTGTTTTTT
TRBJ1-2,.,TRBV7-3,.,14,CASSLGFGEGGYTF,TGTGCCAGCAGCTTGGGCTTCGGGGAGGGGGGCTACACCTTC
TRBJ1-1,.,TRBV9,.,14,CASSPGQFNTEAFF,TGTGCCAGCAGCCCAGGACAGTTTAACACTGAAGCTTTCTTT
TRBJ1-1,.,TRBV4-1,.,13,CASSPDTGGEAFF,TGCGCCAGCAGTCCCGACACCGGCGGGGAAGCTTTCTTT
TRBJ2-1,.,TRBV11-2,.,15,CASSHPGVTYNEQFF,TGTGCCAGCAGCCATCCAGGCGTCACCTACAATGAGCAGTTCTTC
TRBJ1-1,.,TRBV10-3,.,14,CAISDLHMNTEAFF,TGTGCCATCAGTGACCTACACATGAACACTGAAGCTTTCTTT
TRBJ2-1,.,TRBV19,.,15,CASSIVAGIGNEQFF,TGTGCCAGTAGTATAGTGGCAGGGATTGGAAATGAGCAGTTCTTC
TRBJ2-5,.,TRBV7-9,.,14,CASSTDGIQETQYF,TGTGCCAGCAGCACGGACGGGATCCAAGAGACCCAGTACTTC
TRBJ1-2,.,TRBV12-3/TRBV12-4,.,13,CASSFILEAGYTF,TGTGCCAGCAGTTTTATTCTGGAGGCGGGCTACACCTTC
TRBJ1-4,.,TRBV29-1,.,12,CSASATNEKLFF,TGCAGCGCCAGTGCAACTAATGAAAAACTGTTTTTT
TRBJ1-5,TRBD1,TRBV19,.,15,CASSVGQGGRWPPHF,TGTGCCAGTAGTGTTGGACAGGGCGGACGTTGGCCCCCGCATTTT
TRBJ2-1,.,TRBV27,.,13,CASSVLGYNEQFF,TGTGCCAGCAGTGTTTTGGGGTACAATGAGCAGTTCTTC
TRBJ1-2,TRBD1,TRBV7-3,.,15,CASSLEQGLRYGYTF,TGTGCCAGCAGCTTAGAACAGGGGCTTCGCTATGGCTACACCTTC
TRBJ2-1,TRBD2,TRBV27,.,14,CASSWGLGYNEQFF,TGTGCCAGCAGTTGGGGACTAGGGTACAATGAGCAGTTCTTC
TRBJ1-1,TRBD1,TRBV19,few,11,CARRTGHEAFF,TGTGCCAGGAGGACAGGGCATGAAGCTTTCTTT
TRBJ2-3,TRBD2,TRBV29-1,.,16,CSVPNRGGSGTDTQYF,TGCAGCGTCCCCAACCGGGGGGGATCGGGCACAGATACGCAGTATTTT
TRBJ1-1,.,TRBV7-3,.,15,CASSPHQGMNTEAFF,TGTGCCAGCAGCCCGCACCAGGGGATGAACACTGAAGCTTTCTTT
TRBJ2-2,TRBD2,TRBV6-6,.,13,CATSGLDTGELFF,TGTGCCACCTCGGGACTAGACACCGGGGAGCTGTTTTTT
TRBJ2-2,TRBD1,TRBV29-1,.,14,CSVTTTGETGELFF,TGCAGCGTGACCACGACAGGGGAGACCGGGGAGCTGTTTTTT
TRBJ2-3,TRBD2,TRBV27,few,15,CASEIYGGATDTQYF,TGTGCCAGCGAGATCTACGGGGGGGCCACAGATACGCAGTATTTT
TRBJ2-1,TRBD2,TRBV6-2/TRBV6-3,.,17,CASSYSSGGGSYNEQFF,TGTGCCAGCAGTTACTCGTCCGGGGGGGGCTCCTACAATGAGCAGTTCTTC
TRBJ1-1,.,TRBV7-8,.,14,CASSLGIGGPEAFF,TGTGCCAGCAGCTTAGGTATCGGTGGGCCTGAAGCTTTCTTT
TRBJ1-1,.,TRBV6-5,few,14,CASSYSPGDTEAFF,TGTGCCAGCAGTTACTCCCCAGGGGACACTGAAGCTTTCTTT
TRBJ1-2,.,TRBV27,many,20,CASSRSSPGYRNLANYGYTF,TGTGCCAGCAGTCGCTCCTCCCCGGGGTACCGAAACCTGGCTAACTATGGCTACACCTTC
TRBJ1-5,.,TRBV19,few,14,CASSIQGFNQPQHF,TGTGCCAGTAGTATCCAGGGGTTCAATCAGCCCCAGCATTTT
TRBJ1-6,.,TRBV14,few,16,CASSQRESSYNSPLHF,TGTGCCAGCAGCCAACGAGAGAGCTCCTATAATTCACCCCTCCACTTT
TRBJ2-1,.,TRBV15,.,14,CATSRGPDSNEQFF,TGTGCCACCAGCAGAGGTCCGGACAGCAATGAGCAGTTCTTC
TRBJ2-7,TRBD1,TRBV27,.,14,CASWDTGAFHEQYF,TGTGCCAGTTGGGACACAGGGGCATTCCACGAGCAGTACTTC
TRBJ1-6,.,TRBV28,few,16,CASSLTRPGYNSPLHF,TGTGCCAGCAGCCTCACCCGGCCCGGCTATAATTCACCCCTCCACTTT
TRBJ2-3,.,TRBV19,.,16,CATTVPREGGTDTQYF,TGTGCCACCACTGTTCCCCGGGAAGGTGGCACAGATACGCAGTATTTT
TRBJ2-6,.,TRBV7-6,few,18,CASSLLLGRVSGANVLTF,TGTGCCAGCAGCCTCCTCCTAGGACGGGTCTCTGGGGCCAACGTCCTGACTTTC
TRBJ2-2,.,TRBV7-9,.,14,CASPARLSTGELFF,TGTGCCAGTCCTGCGAGGCTGAGCACCGGGGAGCTGTTTTTT
TRBJ2-3,.,TRBV5-1,.,14,CASSLEGFSDTQYF,TGCGCCAGCAGCTTGGAGGGGTTTTCAGATACGCAGTATTTT
TRBJ1-1,TRBD1,TRBV5-3,few,12,CASSPGGVEAFF,TGTGCCAGCAGTCCAGGGGGCGTTGAAGCTTTCTTT
TRBJ1-6,TRBD1,TRBV7-8,.,14,CASSWTGSNSPLHF,TGTGCCAGCAGCTGGACAGGGAGTAATTCACCCCTCCACTTT
TRBJ2-3,TRBD1,TRBV5-6,few,12,CASSLGQGRQYF,TGTGCCAGCAGCTTAGGACAGGGCAGGCAGTATTTT
TRBJ2-7,TRBD2,TRBV9,.,17,CVSSENSGTSDSYEQYF,TGTGTCAGCAGCGAGAACTCCGGGACTAGCGACTCCTACGAGCAGTACTTC
TRBJ2-3,.,TRBV27,few,17,CASSPLRGGGPTDTQYF,TGTGCCAGCAGTCCGCTAAGGGGCGGGGGCCCTACAGATACGCAGTATTTT
TRBJ1-4,.,TRBV7-8,few,17,CASSLEAVPASNEKLFF,TGTGCCAGCAGCTTAGAGGCGGTGCCAGCCTCTAATGAAAAACTGTTTTTT
TRBJ2-7,.,TRBV27,.,13,CASSWAHSYEQYF,TGTGCCAGCAGTTGGGCGCACTCCTACGAGCAGTACTTC
TRBJ2-1,.,TRBV6-2/TRBV6-3,.,14,CASSGLASYNEQFF,TGTGCCAGCAGTGGACTGGCCTCCTACAATGAGCAGTTCTTC
TRBJ2-3,TRBD2,TRBV6-2/TRBV6-3,.,14,CASISGGASDTQYF,TGTGCCAGCATTAGCGGGGGGGCCTCAGATACGCAGTATTTT
TRBJ2-2,.,TRBV7-8,.,17,CASTQSIDSPNTGELFF,TGTGCCAGCACTCAATCTATAGACAGCCCGAACACCGGGGAGCTGTTTTTT
TRBJ2-2,.,TRBV10-2,.,14,CASRDTPNTGELFF,TGCGCCAGCAGAGACACTCCGAACACCGGGGAGCTGTTTTTT
TRBJ2-3,.,TRBV27,.,15,CASSPGNPFTDAQYF,TGTGCCAGCAGCCCGGGGAACCCTTTCACAGATGCGCAGTATTTT